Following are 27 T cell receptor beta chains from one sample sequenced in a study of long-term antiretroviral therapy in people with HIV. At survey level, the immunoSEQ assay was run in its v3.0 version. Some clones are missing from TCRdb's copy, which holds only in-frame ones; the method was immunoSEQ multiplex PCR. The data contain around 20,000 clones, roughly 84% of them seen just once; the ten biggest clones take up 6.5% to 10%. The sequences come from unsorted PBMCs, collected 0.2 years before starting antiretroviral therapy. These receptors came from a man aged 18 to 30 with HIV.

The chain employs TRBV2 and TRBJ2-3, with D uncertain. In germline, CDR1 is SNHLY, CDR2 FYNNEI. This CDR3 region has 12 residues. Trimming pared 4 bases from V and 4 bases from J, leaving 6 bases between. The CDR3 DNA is TGTGCCAGCAGTGCTGAGGCAGATACGCAGTATTTT. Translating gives CASSAEADTQYF. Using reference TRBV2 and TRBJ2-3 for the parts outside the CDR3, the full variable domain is EPEVTQTPSHQVTQMGQEVILRCVPISNHLYFYWYRQILGQKVEFLVSFYNNEISEKSEIFDDQFSVERPDGSNFTLKIRSTKLEDSAMYFCASSAEADTQYFGPGTRLTVL.

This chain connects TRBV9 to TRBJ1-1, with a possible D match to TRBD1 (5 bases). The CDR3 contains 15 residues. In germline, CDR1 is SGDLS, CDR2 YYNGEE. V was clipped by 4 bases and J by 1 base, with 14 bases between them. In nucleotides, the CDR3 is TGTGCCAGCAGCCCCTGGGCCGGGGGGAACACTGAAGCTTTCTTT. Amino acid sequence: CASSPWAGGNTEAFF. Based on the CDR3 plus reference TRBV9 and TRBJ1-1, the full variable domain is DSGVTQTPKHLITATGQRVTLRCSPRSGDLSVYWYQQSLDQGLQFLIQYYNGEERAKGNILERFSAQQFPDLHSELNLSSLELGDSALYFCASSPWAGGNTEAFFGQGTRLTVV.

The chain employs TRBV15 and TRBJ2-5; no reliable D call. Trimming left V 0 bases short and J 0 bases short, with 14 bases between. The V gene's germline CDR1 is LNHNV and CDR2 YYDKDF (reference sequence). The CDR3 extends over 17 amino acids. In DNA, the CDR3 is TGTGCCACCAGCAGAGATCGGAGTGAGGCGGACCAAGAGACCCAGTACTTC. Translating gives CATSRDRSEADQETQYF.

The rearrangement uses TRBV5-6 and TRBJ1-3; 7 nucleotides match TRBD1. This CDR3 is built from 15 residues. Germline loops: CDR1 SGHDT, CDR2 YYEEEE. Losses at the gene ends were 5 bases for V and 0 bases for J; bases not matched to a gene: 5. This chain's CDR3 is CASRYRGISGNTIYF. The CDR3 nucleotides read TGTGCCAGCAGATACAGGGGTATCTCTGGAAACACCATATATTTT.

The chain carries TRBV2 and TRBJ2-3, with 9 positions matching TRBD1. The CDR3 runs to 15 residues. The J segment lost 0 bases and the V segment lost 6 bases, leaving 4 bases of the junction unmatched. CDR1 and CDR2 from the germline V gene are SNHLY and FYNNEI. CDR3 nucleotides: TGTGCCAGCAGGCGACAGGGGGGCAGCACAGATACGCAGTATTTT. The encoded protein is CASRRQGGSTDTQYF.

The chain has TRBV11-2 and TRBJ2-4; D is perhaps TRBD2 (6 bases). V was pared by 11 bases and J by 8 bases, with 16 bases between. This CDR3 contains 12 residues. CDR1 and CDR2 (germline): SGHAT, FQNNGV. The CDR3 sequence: CASQRGRHIQYF. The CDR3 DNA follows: TGTGCCTCCCAACGAGGGAGGCACATTCAGTACTTC.

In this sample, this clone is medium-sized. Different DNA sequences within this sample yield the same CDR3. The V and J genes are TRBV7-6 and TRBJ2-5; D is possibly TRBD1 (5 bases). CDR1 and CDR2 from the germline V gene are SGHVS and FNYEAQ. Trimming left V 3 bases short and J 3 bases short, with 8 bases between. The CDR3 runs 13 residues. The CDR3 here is CASSLGPEETQYF. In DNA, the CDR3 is TGTGCCAGCAGCTTGGGGCCCGAAGAGACCCAGTACTTC.

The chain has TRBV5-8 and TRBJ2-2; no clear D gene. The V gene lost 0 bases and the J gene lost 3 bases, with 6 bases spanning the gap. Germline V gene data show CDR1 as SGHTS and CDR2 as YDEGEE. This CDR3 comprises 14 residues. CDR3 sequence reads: CASSLASYTGELFF. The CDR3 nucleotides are TGTGCCAGCAGCTTGGCGAGTTACACCGGGGAGCTGTTTTTT.

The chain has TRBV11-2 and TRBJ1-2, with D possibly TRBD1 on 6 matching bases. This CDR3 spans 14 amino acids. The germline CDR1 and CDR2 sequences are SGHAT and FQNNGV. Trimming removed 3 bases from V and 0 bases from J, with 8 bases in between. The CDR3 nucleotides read TGTGCCAGCAGCTTTAACAGGGCTAACTATGGCTACACCTTC. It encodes CASSFNRANYGYTF.

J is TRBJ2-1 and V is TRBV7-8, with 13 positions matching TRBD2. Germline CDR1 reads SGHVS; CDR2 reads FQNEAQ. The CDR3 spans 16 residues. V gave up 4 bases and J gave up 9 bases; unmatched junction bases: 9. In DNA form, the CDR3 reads TGTGCCAGCAGCTCCAGACTAGCGGGAGGTCTAGGTGAGCAGTTCTTC. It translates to CASSSRLAGGLGEQFF.

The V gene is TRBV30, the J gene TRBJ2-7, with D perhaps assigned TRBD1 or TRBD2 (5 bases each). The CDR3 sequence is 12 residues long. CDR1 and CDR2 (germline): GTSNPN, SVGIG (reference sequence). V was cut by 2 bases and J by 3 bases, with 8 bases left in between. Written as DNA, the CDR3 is TGTGCCTGGAGTTGGGGGAACTACGAGCAGTACTTC. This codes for CAWSWGNYEQYF.

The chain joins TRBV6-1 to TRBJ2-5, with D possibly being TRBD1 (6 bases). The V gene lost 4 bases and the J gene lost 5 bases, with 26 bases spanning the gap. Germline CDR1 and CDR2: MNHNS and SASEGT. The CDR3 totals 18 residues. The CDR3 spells CASSAFPHRTEPGETQYF. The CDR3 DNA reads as TGTGCCAGCAGTGCGTTCCCTCATCGGACAGAGCCGGGCGAGACCCAGTACTTC.

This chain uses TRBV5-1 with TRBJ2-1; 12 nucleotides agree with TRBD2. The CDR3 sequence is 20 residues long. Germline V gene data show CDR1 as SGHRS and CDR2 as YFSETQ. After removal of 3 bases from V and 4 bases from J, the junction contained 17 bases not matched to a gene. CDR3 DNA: TGCGCCAGCAGCTCCCCAGATACTAGCGGGAGGCCGGAGGGATACAATGAGCAGTTCTTC. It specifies CASSSPDTSGRPEGYNEQFF.

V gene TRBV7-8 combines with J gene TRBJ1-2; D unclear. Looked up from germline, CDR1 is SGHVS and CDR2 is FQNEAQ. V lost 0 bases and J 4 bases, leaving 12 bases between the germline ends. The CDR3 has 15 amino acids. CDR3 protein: CASSLAHSAGYGYTF. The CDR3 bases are TGTGCCAGCAGCTTAGCGCATTCGGCAGGCTATGGCTACACCTTC.

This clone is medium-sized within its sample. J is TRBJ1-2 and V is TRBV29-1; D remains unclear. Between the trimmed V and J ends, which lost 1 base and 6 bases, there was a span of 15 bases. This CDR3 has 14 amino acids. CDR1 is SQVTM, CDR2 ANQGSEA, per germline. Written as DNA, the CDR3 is TGCAGCGTTGAAGGCGGCAGTTGGACTAATGGCTACACCTTC. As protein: CSVEGGSWTNGYTF.

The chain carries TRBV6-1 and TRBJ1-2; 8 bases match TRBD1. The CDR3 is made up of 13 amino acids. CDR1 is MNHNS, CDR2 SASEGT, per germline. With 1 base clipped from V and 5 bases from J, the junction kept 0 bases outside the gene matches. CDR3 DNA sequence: TGTGCCAGCAGTGAAGGACAGGGGTATGGCTACACCTTC. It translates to CASSEGQGYGYTF.

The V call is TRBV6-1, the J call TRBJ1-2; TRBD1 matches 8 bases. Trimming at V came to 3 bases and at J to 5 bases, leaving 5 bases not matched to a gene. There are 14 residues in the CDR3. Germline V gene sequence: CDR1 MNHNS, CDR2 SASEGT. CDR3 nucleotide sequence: TGTGCCAGCAGTGAGTCCCAGGGGGCATATGGCTACACCTTC. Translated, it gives CASSESQGAYGYTF.

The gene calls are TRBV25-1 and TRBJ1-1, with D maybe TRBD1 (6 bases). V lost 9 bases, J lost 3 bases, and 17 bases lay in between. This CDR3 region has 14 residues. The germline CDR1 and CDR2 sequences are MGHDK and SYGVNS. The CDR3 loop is CASTNRALDTEAFF. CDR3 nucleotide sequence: TGTGCCAGTACTAACAGGGCGCTTGACACTGAAGCTTTCTTT.

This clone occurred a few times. CDR3 DNA sequence: TGTGCCACCCTGTGGGGCTACGAGCAGTACTTC. This sequence encodes CATLWGYEQYF. The chain couples TRBV27 to TRBJ2-7; D uncertain. Germline values: CDR1 MNHEY, CDR2 SMNVEV (reference sequence). CDR3 length: 11 amino acids. The germline V and J ends were trimmed by 10 bases and 3 bases, with 10 bases remaining between them.

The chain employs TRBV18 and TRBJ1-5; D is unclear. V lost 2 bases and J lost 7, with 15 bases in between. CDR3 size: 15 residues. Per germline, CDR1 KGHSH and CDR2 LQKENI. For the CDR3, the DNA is TGTGCCAGCTCACCAGGTGGATGGTTCATGCAGCCCCAGCATTTT. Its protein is CASSPGGWFMQPQHF.

The CDR3 reads CASSSTGRYTEAFF. For the CDR3, the DNA is TGTGCCAGCAGCTCGACAGGGAGGTACACTGAAGCTTTCTTT. This rearrangement joins TRBV6-5 to TRBJ1-1; 7 bases fit TRBD1. CDR3 length equals 14 residues. Germline V gives CDR1 MNHEY, CDR2 SVGAGI. The junction had 7 bases not matched to a gene; V was cut back by 6 bases and J by 3 bases.

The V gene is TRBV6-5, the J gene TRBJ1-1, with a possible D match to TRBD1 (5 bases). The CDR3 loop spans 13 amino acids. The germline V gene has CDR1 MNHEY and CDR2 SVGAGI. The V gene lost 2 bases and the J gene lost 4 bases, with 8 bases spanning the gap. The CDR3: CASSYMGGTEAFF. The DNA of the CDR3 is TGTGCCAGCAGTTACATGGGGGGCACTGAAGCTTTCTTT.

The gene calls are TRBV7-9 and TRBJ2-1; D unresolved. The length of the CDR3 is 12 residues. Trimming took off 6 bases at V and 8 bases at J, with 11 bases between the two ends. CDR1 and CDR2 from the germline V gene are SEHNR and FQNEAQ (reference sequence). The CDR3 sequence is CASSYGGDEQFF. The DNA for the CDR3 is TGTGCCAGCAGTTATGGTGGAGATGAGCAGTTCTTC.

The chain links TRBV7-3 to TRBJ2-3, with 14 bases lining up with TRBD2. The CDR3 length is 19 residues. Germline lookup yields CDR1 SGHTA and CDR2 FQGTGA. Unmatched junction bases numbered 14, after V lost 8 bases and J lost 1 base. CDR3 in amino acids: CASGPLRTSGGFGTDTQYF. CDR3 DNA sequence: TGTGCCAGCGGCCCGCTCCGGACTAGCGGGGGGTTTGGCACAGATACGCAGTATTTT.

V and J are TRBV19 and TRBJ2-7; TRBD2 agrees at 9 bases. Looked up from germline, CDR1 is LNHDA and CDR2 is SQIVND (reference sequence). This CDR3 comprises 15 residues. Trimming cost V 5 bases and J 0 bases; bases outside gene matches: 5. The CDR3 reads CASSARSGSSYEQYF. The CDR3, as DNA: TGTGCCAGTAGTGCACGTAGCGGGAGCTCCTACGAGCAGTACTTC.

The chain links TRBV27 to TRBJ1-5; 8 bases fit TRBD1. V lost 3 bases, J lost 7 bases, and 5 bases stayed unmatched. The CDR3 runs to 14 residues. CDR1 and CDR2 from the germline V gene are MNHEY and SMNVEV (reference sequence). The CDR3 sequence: CASSFGQGGQPQHF. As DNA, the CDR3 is TGTGCCAGCAGTTTTGGACAGGGAGGACAGCCCCAGCATTTT.

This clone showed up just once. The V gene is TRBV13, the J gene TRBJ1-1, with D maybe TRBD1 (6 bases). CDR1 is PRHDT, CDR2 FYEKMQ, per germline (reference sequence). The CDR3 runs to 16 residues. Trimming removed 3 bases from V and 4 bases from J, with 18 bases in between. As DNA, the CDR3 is TGTGCCAGCAGCTTTATTTGGGAGGGAGGGGGCACTGAAGCTTTCTTT. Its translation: CASSFIWEGGGTEAFF.